This T cell receptor beta chain was obtained from a study of T cells in Graves' hyperthyroidism and ophthalmopathy. This clonotype was detected only a few times. Patients aged 18 to 65 had newly diagnosed hyperthyroidism of under 2 months' duration. Ahead of any ophthalmopathy symptoms, the blood sample was obtained at the first diagnosis of hyperthyroidism. The CDR3 runs to 12 residues. The germline gives CDR1 SQVTM, CDR2 ANQGSEA. The V and J ends lost 6 bases and 8 bases respectively, with 14 bases between them. There were TCR beta CDR3 regions amplified from RNA transcripts. Using the HTBI primer set, a first-round RT-PCR was run on the TCR CDR3. TCRdb passed the multiplex PCR reads through MiXCR, listing each CDR3 protein once. The table includes under 300,000 distinct CDR3 sequences, less than 15% detected once.

Sequencing used blood. This clonotype was obtained from a woman aged 40 to 50 with Graves' hyperthyroidism that later progressed to Graves' ophthalmopathy. This sequence joins TRBV29-1 and TRBJ2-4, with D possibly matching TRBD1 (7 bases). The CDR3 region is CSVRQGGDIQYF. In DNA, the CDR3 is TGCAGCGTCCGACAGGGAGGCGACATTCAGTACTTC.